The rows below give T cell receptor beta chains drawn from one sample of a study of cytomegalovirus exposure and HLA in healthy donors. Some clones are missing from TCRdb's copy, which holds only in-frame ones; the method was immunoSEQ multiplex PCR. The table lists roughly 110,000 clones, around 70% of them singletons. The sequencing input was PBMCs. The receptor source for this set is a woman between 40 and 50 years old in good health and CMV-seropositive. CDR3s include the opening cysteine and the closing phenylalanine or tryptophan. A D gene is named only where the DNA matches it firmly. Expanded clones are given a class, and other clones once, few, many or no size at all.

j_gene | len | v_gene | d_gene | abundance | CDR3aa | CDR3nt
TRBJ1-5 | 15 | TRBV7-8 | TRBD1 | few | CASSLAGTGVQPQHF | TGTGCCAGCAGCTTAGCCGGGACAGGGGTCCAGCCCCAGCATTTT
TRBJ2-1 | 15 | TRBV5-6 | TRBD2 | NA | CASSLGTRFYNEQFF | TGTGCCAGCAGCCTGGGGACTAGGTTTTACAATGAGCAGTTCTTC
TRBJ2-2 | 15 | TRBV7-7 | NA | NA | CASSLDAGDTGELFF | TGTGCTAGCAGCTTAGACGCAGGGGACACCGGGGAGCTGTTTTTT
TRBJ2-3 | 13 | TRBV5-1 | NA | NA | CASSLVGTDTQYF | TGCGCCAGCAGCTTGGTAGGCACAGATACGCAGTATTTT
TRBJ2-7 | 17 | TRBV7-8 | TRBD2 | NA | CASSLVVLAGGSYEQYF | TGTGCCAGCAGCTTAGTCGTTCTAGCGGGGGGCTCCTACGAGCAGTACTTC
TRBJ2-7 | 13 | TRBV5-4 | NA | NA | CASSLPPSYEQYF | TGTGCCAGCAGCTTGCCACCCTCCTACGAGCAGTACTTC
TRBJ2-1 | 16 | TRBV11-3 | NA | NA | CASTSVGAGRYNEQFF | TGTGCCAGCACCTCGGTAGGGGCCGGTCGTTACAATGAGCAGTTCTTC
TRBJ1-6 | 12 | TRBV30 | NA | NA | CAWRGGTQALHF | TGTGCCTGGAGGGGGGGGACCCAAGCCCTCCACTTT
TRBJ1-3 | 14 | TRBV5-1 | TRBD1 | few | CASSLGQGLDTIYF | TGCGCCAGCAGCTTGGGACAGGGGTTGGACACCATATATTTT
TRBJ2-7 | 14 | TRBV5-6 | TRBD1 | NA | CASSLRDRGDEQYF | TGTGCCAGCAGCCTCCGGGACAGGGGCGACGAGCAGTACTTC
TRBJ1-1 | 14 | TRBV14 | NA | NA | CASSPQGGGTEAFF | TGTGCCAGCAGCCCCCAGGGAGGGGGGACTGAAGCTTTCTTT
TRBJ1-1 | 13 | TRBV30 | NA | once | CAWAARPNTEAFF | TGTGCCTGGGCAGCGAGACCTAACACTGAAGCTTTCTTT
TRBJ2-4 | 15 | TRBV19 | NA | NA | CASQPGAGAKNIQYF | TGTGCCAGCCAACCAGGGGCTGGAGCCAAAAACATTCAGTACTTC
TRBJ1-5 | 15 | TRBV7-9 | NA | NA | CASSFAGNGNQPQHF | TGTGCCAGCAGCTTCGCAGGGAATGGTAATCAGCCCCAGCATTTT
TRBJ1-2 | 14 | TRBV6-5 | NA | NA | CASSTRRNLYGYTF | TGTGCCAGCAGTACCCGCAGAAATCTCTATGGCTACACCTTC
TRBJ2-5 | 16 | TRBV5-4 | TRBD1 | NA | CASSPGTGKTQETQYF | TGTGCCAGCAGCCCGGGGACAGGGAAAACACAAGAGACCCAGTACTTC
TRBJ2-2 | 15 | TRBV18 | TRBD1 | NA | CASTPDRGNTGELFF | TGTGCCAGCACACCTGACAGGGGGAACACCGGGGAGCTGTTTTTT
TRBJ1-1 | 14 | TRBV6-1 | NA | NA | CASRGGVFLTEAFF | TGTGCCAGCCGCGGGGGCGTCTTCTTAACTGAAGCTTTCTTT
TRBJ1-5 | 15 | TRBV2 | NA | NA | CASSSLGQGNQPQHF | TGTGCCAGCAGTTCCTTGGGGCAGGGCAATCAGCCCCAGCATTTT
TRBJ1-4 | 15 | TRBV5-1 | NA | NA | CASSWAGRSNEKLFF | TGCGCCAGCAGCTGGGCGGGACGGAGTAATGAAAAACTGTTTTTT
TRBJ1-5 | 16 | TRBV19 | TRBD1 | NA | CASSNRGSRINQPQHF | TGTGCCAGTAGTAACAGGGGGTCCCGAATAAATCAGCCCCAGCATTTT
TRBJ2-1 | 14 | TRBV29-1 | NA | NA | CSVEGGRGSNEQFF | TGCAGCGTTGAAGGAGGGAGAGGGAGCAATGAGCAGTTCTTC